The table lists the clone carrying this TCR beta chain with a few counts. The data stem from a study of blood T cell repertoires in COVID-19. The CDR3 extends over 15 amino acids. The V end lost 3 bases, the J end lost 1 base, and 13 bases lay between the germline ends. Per the germline V gene, CDR1 is SGHTA and CDR2 is FQGNSA. The method was immunoSEQ multiplex PCR; TCRdb's version includes in-frame clones alone and lacks a portion of them. Of around 20,000 clones listed, approximately 91% are singletons. The sequenced material came from peripheral blood. This clonotype originated in a man in his sixties or seventies with active COVID-19. The V and J genes are TRBV7-2 and TRBJ2-7; tentative D call: TRBD2 (6 bases). DNA of the CDR3: TGTGCCAGCAGCTTGGGGGGACTCTCTTCCTACGAGCAGTACTTC. Amino acid sequence: CASSLGGLSSYEQYF.